These 22 T cell receptor beta chains were all obtained from the same sample, sequenced in a study of T-cell reconstitution after alpha-beta-depleted transplantation in children. The TCRbeta library was prepared with unique molecular identifiers. In TCRdb, the PCR reads were re-called with MiXCR into one record per CDR3 protein. Here the sample spans around 480,000 distinct CDR3 sequences, approximately 29% being singletons. Sequencing used PBMCs from the stem cell graft donor, obtained from the stem cell graft. The receptors were sampled from a human donor who donated a stem cell graft to a child with aplastic anemia.

This sequence joins TRBV7-2 and TRBJ2-1; 10 positions match TRBD1. Germline assignment: CDR1 SGHTA and CDR2 FQGNSA. This CDR3 region has 13 residues. Trimming cost V 4 bases and J 12 bases; bases outside gene matches: 6. In nucleotides, the CDR3 is TGTGCCAGCAGCTCACGCCGGGACAGGGGGCAGTTCTTC. Encoded protein: CASSSRRDRGQFF.

The rearrangement links TRBV18 to TRBJ2-5; D possibly uses TRBD1 or TRBD2 (5 bases each). The CDR3 is 14 amino acids. Germline V gene sequence: CDR1 KGHSH, CDR2 LQKENI. Trimming cost V 0 bases and J 5 bases, with 10 bases left between them. The CDR3 region is CASSPPGREETQYF. Here the CDR3 DNA reads TGTGCCAGCTCACCACCCGGCAGGGAGGAGACCCAGTACTTC.

This clonotype was found a few times. J is TRBJ2-3 and V is TRBV10-3, with 13 bases matching TRBD2. CDR1 is ENHRY and CDR2 is SYGVKD in the germline V gene. This CDR3 comprises 15 residues. The junction had 0 bases not matched to a gene; V was cut back by 2 bases and J by 4 bases. Here the CDR3 DNA reads TGTGCCATCAGTGAGGGACTAGCGGGAGCAGATACGCAGTATTTT. It yields the protein CAISEGLAGADTQYF.

The genes are TRBV5-1 and TRBJ1-1; perhaps TRBD1 as D (6 bases). CDR1 is SGHRS and CDR2 is YFSETQ in the germline V gene. Trimming left V 0 bases short and J 5 bases short, with 17 bases between. The CDR3 sequence is 16 residues long. The CDR3 loop reads CASSLVQGLVETEAFF. As DNA, the CDR3 is TGCGCCAGCAGCTTGGTACAGGGTTTAGTGGAAACTGAAGCTTTCTTT. Based on the CDR3 plus reference TRBV5-1 and TRBJ1-1, the full variable domain is KAGVTQTPRYLIKTRGQQVTLSCSPISGHRSVSWYQQTPGQGLQFLFEYFSETQRNKGNFPGRFSGRQFSNSRSEMNVSTLELGDSALYLCASSLVQGLVETEAFFGQGTRLTVV.

There are a few counts of this clonotype. The chain couples TRBV6-5 to TRBJ2-1; D remains ambiguous. With 0 bases removed from V and 4 bases from J, the gap between germline ends came to 13 bases. CDR3 length: 16 residues. The V gene's germline CDR1 is MNHEY and CDR2 SVGAGI. The CDR3 nucleotides are TGTGCCAGCAGTTACTCACGGACGACCCTTTACAATGAGCAGTTCTTC. This gives the protein CASSYSRTTLYNEQFF.

This clonotype was detected only a few times. The chain links TRBV5-4 to TRBJ2-2; D is uncertain. V was clipped by 1 base and J by 4 bases, with 2 bases between them. The CDR3 spans 12 residues. Germline-derived CDR1 and CDR2 are SGHNT and YYREEE (reference sequence). CDR3 in amino acids: CASSLPTGELFF. The DNA of the CDR3 is TGTGCCAGCAGCTTGCCCACCGGGGAGCTGTTTTTT.

The chain employs TRBV7-8 and TRBJ2-1; no clear D gene. Germline values: CDR1 SGHVS, CDR2 FQNEAQ. This CDR3 is built from 16 residues. Trimming shortened V by 1 base and J by 4 bases, and 14 bases separated the two germline ends. For the CDR3, the DNA is TGTGCCAGCAGCTTAGGTGGGGATCCGTCGTACAATGAGCAGTTCTTC. Translation gives CASSLGGDPSYNEQFF.

This clonotype was observed a handful of times. The CDR3 DNA reads as TGCAGTGCTAGAGATTCTTCAAAGGGGTTGAGCGAGCAGTACTTC. Translated, it gives CSARDSSKGLSEQYF. The chain recombines TRBV20-1 with TRBJ2-7; a possible D gene is TRBD1 (5 bases). Germline CDR1 is DFQATT and CDR2 is SNEGSKA (reference sequence). V lost 0 bases, J lost 6 bases, and 18 bases lay in between. This CDR3 is built from 15 residues.

There are a few counts of this clonotype. The J gene is TRBJ2-1, the V gene TRBV7-9, with TRBD2 identical over 13 bases. Germline V gene sequence: CDR1 SEHNR, CDR2 FQNEAQ (reference sequence). After removal of 3 bases from V and 0 bases from J, the junction contained 2 bases not matched to a gene. The CDR3 extends over 17 amino acids. The CDR3 here is CASSFGTSGTSYNEQFF. As DNA, the CDR3 is TGTGCCAGCAGCTTCGGGACTAGCGGGACCTCCTACAATGAGCAGTTCTTC.

There are a few counts of this clonotype. This chain connects TRBV4-3 to TRBJ1-2; D gene uncertain. CDR3 length: 13 residues. Germline CDR1 reads LGHNA; CDR2 reads YSLEER. V lost 1 base, J lost 3 bases, and 6 bases lay in between. The CDR3 DNA sequence: TGCGCCAGCAGCCAAGGCGGAGACTATGGCTACACCTTC. Translated, it gives CASSQGGDYGYTF.

The gene calls are TRBV28 and TRBJ1-1; D uncertain. CDR3 length equals 12 residues. Trimming pared 5 bases from V and 10 bases from J, leaving 14 bases between. Per the germline V gene, CDR1 is MDHEN and CDR2 is SYDVKM. DNA for the CDR3: TGTGCCAGCAGTCCTTCAGTCTCTGGAGCTTTCTTT. It translates to CASSPSVSGAFF.

This clonotype was recorded many times. V is TRBV6-1 and J is TRBJ2-1; 11 positions agree with TRBD2. The germline CDR1 and CDR2 sequences are MNHNS and SASEGT. The V and J ends lost 6 bases and 8 bases, in that order; junction bases with no gene match: 9. This CDR3 has 15 amino acids. The CDR3 region is CASRTLAGVGDEQFF. CDR3 nucleotide sequence: TGTGCCAGCAGAACACTAGCGGGAGTCGGCGATGAGCAGTTCTTC.

The gene calls are TRBV7-8 and TRBJ1-1; D gene ambiguous. Germline lookup yields CDR1 SGHVS and CDR2 FQNEAQ. The ends were cut back, 1 base at V and 0 bases at J, with 9 bases in the middle. The length of the CDR3 is 15 residues. The CDR3 loop reads CASSLGTGLNTEAFF. CDR3 DNA sequence: TGTGCCAGCAGCTTAGGGACGGGATTGAACACTGAAGCTTTCTTT.

J is TRBJ2-3 and V is TRBV9, with TRBD2 matching over 8 bases. With V trimmed by 0 bases and J by 1 base, 4 bases remained unmatched. The CDR3 loop spans 16 amino acids. The germline V gene encodes CDR1 SGDLS and CDR2 YYNGEE. CDR3 sequence: CASSVGLREGTDTQYF. The CDR3 DNA reads TGTGCCAGCAGCGTAGGGCTGCGGGAGGGCACAGATACGCAGTATTTT.

This clonotype was seen a single time. The chain carries TRBV19 and TRBJ2-1; tentative D call: TRBD2 (6 bases). This CDR3 region has 16 residues. Germline lookup yields CDR1 LNHDA and CDR2 SQIVND (reference sequence). The V and J ends lost 5 bases and 2 bases respectively, with 16 bases between them. This chain's CDR3 is CASSLPGGGTYNEQFF. The CDR3 region has the DNA TGTGCCAGTAGTCTCCCGGGTGGGGGGACCTACAATGAGCAGTTCTTC.

There are a few counts of this clonotype. This chain connects TRBV7-3 to TRBJ2-1; 9 bases fit TRBD2. CDR3 length: 15 amino acids. Per the germline V gene, CDR1 is SGHTA and CDR2 is FQGTGA. Losses at the gene ends were 3 bases for V and 5 bases for J; bases not matched to a gene: 5. The CDR3 nucleotides read TGTGCCAGCAGCTTGAATCTAGCGGGAAACAATGAGCAGTTCTTC. It specifies CASSLNLAGNNEQFF.

The chain has TRBV6-2 or TRBV6-3 and TRBJ1-1; the D is unclear. Germline lookup yields CDR1 MNHEY and CDR2 SVGEGT. V gave up 5 bases and J gave up 7 bases, with 11 bases separating them. CDR3 length equals 12 residues. The chain's CDR3 is CASSQEQFEAFF. The DNA of the CDR3 is TGTGCCAGCAGTCAGGAGCAGTTTGAAGCTTTCTTT.

This clonotype was picked up a small number of times. The chain joins TRBV29-1 to TRBJ1-4; a weak D match, TRBD1 (5 bases). Germline V gives CDR1 SQVTM, CDR2 ANQGSEA. The CDR3 has 15 residues. V was trimmed by 6 bases and J by 0 bases, leaving 14 bases between them. Here the CDR3 DNA reads TGCAGCGTGGGGGAGGCGACGACAACTAATGAAAAACTGTTTTTT. Its translation: CSVGEATTTNEKLFF.

This clonotype was detected only a few times. The chain couples TRBV29-1 to TRBJ2-1, with D possibly being TRBD2 (5 bases). Germline CDR1 SQVTM, CDR2 ANQGSEA. V lost 3 bases and J 3 bases, leaving 12 bases between the germline ends. This CDR3 comprises 14 residues. The CDR3 loop is CSVDLQRNYNEQFF. The CDR3 DNA reads TGCAGCGTTGACCTCCAGCGGAACTACAATGAGCAGTTCTTC.

V gene TRBV20-1 combines with J gene TRBJ2-7; 8 nucleotides align to TRBD2. The CDR3 extends over 13 amino acids. Germline V CDR1 and CDR2: DFQATT, SNEGSKA (reference sequence). With 6 bases clipped from V and 3 bases from J, the junction kept 7 bases outside the gene matches. The CDR3: CSAWTSSYYEQYF. The CDR3 DNA reads as TGCAGTGCGTGGACTAGCAGTTACTACGAGCAGTACTTC.

V and J are TRBV19 and TRBJ2-7, with TRBD2 identical over 15 bases. V shed 6 bases, J shed 4 bases, and the junction held 4 bases outside the gene matches. The CDR3 spans 15 residues. Germline CDR1 LNHDA, CDR2 SQIVND (reference sequence). The CDR3 nucleotides are TGTGCCAGTAGAGCCGGGACTAGCGGGAGGTACGAGCAGTACTTC. It encodes CASRAGTSGRYEQYF.

This chain connects TRBV10-3 to TRBJ2-2, with D possibly TRBD2 on 5 matching bases. V was clipped by 4 bases and J by 0 bases, with 12 bases between them. This CDR3 region has 16 residues. Per the germline V gene, CDR1 is ENHRY and CDR2 is SYGVKD. The DNA of the CDR3 is TGTGCCATCAGTGGCCGGGGAGTGGCGAACACCGGGGAGCTGTTTTTT. Protein product: CAISGRGVANTGELFF.